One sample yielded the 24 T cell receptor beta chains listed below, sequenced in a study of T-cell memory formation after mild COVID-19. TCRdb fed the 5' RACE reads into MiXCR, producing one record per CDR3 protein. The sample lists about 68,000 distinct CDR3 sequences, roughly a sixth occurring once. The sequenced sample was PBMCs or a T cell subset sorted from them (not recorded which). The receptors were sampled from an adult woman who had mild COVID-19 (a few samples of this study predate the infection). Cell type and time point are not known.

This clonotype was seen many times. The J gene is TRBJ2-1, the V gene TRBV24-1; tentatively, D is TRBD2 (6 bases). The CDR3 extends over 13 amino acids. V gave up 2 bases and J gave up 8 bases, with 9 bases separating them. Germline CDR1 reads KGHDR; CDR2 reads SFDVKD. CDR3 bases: TGTGCCACCAGTGATTGGGGGGAGGATGAGCAGTTCTTC. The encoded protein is CATSDWGEDEQFF.

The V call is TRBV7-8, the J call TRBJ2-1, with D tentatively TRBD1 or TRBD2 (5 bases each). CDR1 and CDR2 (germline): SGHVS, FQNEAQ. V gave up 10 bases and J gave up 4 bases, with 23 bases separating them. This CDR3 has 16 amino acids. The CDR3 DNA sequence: TGTGCCACCAAGCTTAGGTGGGACCCTCTTTACAATGAGCAGTTCTTC. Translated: CATKLRWDPLYNEQFF.

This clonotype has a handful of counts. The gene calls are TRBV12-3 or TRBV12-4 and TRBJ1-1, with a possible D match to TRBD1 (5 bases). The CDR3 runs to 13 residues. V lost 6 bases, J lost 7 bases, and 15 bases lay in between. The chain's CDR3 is CASSLGPTDEAFF. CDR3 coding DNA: TGTGCCAGCAGCTTGGGTCCGACAGATGAAGCTTTCTTT.

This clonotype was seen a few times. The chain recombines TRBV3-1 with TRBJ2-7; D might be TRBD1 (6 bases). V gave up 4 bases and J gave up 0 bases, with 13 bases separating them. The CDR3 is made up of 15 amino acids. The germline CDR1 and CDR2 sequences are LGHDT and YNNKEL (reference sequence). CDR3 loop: CASSPVGGSSYEQYF. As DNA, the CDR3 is TGTGCCAGCAGCCCGGTAGGGGGAAGCTCCTACGAGCAGTACTTC.

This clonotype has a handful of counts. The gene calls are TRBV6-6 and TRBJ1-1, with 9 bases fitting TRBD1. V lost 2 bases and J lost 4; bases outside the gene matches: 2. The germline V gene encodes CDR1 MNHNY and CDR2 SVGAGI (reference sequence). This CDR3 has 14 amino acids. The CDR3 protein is CASSYATGGTEAFF. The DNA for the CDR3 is TGTGCCAGCAGTTACGCGACAGGGGGCACTGAAGCTTTCTTT.

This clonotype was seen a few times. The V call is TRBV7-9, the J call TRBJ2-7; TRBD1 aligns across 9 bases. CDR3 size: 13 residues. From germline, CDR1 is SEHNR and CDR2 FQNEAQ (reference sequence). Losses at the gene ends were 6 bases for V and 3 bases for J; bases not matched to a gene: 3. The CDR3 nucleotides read TGTGCCAGCAGTCAGACAGGGGGCTACGAGCAGTACTTC. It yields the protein CASSQTGGYEQYF.

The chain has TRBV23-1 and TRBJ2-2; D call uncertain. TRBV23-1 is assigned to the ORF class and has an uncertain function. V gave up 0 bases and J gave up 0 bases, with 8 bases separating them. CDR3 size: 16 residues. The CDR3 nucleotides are TGCGCCAGCAGTCAATCATACGGGCCGAACACCGGGGAGCTGTTTTTT. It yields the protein CASSQSYGPNTGELFF.

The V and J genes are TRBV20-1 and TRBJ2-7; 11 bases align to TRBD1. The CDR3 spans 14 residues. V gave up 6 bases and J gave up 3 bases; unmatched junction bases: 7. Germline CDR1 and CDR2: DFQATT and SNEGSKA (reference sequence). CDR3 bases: TGCAGTGCCAAAACCGGGACAGGGGGCTACGAGCAGTACTTC. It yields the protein CSAKTGTGGYEQYF.

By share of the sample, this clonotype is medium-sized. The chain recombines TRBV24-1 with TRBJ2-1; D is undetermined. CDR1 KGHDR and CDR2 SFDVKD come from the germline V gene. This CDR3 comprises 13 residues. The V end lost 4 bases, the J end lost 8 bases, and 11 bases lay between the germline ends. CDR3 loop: CATSEVAWDEQFF. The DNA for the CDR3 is TGTGCCACCAGTGAGGTGGCGTGGGATGAGCAGTTCTTC.

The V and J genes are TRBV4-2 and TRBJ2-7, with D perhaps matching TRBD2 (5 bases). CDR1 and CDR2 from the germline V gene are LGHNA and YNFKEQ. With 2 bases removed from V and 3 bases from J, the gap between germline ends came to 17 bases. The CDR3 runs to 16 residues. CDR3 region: CASSQFSGARGYEQYF. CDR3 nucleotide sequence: TGTGCCAGCAGCCAATTTTCCGGAGCTCGGGGCTACGAGCAGTACTTC.

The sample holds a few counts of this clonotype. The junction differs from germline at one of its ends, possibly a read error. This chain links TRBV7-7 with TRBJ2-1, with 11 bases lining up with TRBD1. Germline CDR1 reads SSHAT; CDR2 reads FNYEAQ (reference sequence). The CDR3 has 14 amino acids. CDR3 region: CASSSGTGGNEQFF. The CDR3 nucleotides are TGTGCTAGCAGTTCCGGGACAGGGGGCAATGAGCAGTTCTTC.

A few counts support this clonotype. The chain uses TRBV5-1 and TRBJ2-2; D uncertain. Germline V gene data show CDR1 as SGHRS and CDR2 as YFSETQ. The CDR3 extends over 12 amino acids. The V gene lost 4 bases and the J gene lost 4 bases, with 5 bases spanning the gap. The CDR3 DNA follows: TGCGCCAGCAGCCAATCCACCGGGGAGCTGTTTTTT. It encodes CASSQSTGELFF.

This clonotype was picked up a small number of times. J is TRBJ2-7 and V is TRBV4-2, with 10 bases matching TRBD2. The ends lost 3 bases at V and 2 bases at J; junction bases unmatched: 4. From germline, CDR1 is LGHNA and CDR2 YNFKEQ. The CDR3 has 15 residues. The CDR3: CASSQESGGAYEQYF. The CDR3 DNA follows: TGTGCCAGCAGCCAGGAAAGCGGGGGGGCCTACGAGCAGTACTTC.

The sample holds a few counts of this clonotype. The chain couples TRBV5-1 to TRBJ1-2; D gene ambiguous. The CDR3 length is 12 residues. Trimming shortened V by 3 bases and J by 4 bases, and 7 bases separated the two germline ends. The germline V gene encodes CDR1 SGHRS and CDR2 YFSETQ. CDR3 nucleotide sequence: TGCGCCAGCAGCTCAGAACTCTATGGCTACACCTTC. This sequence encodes CASSSELYGYTF. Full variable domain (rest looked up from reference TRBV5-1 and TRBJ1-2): KAGVTQTPRYLIKTRGQQVTLSCSPISGHRSVSWYQQTPGQGLQFLFEYFSETQRNKGNFPGRFSGRQFSNSRSEMNVSTLELGDSALYLCASSSELYGYTFGSGTRLTVV.

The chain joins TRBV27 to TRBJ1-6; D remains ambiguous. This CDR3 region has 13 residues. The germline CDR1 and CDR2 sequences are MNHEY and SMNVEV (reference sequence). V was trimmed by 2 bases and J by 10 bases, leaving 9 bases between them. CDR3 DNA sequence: TGTGCCAGCAGTTTAGGGTCGTCCTCACCCCTCCACTTT. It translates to CASSLGSSSPLHF.

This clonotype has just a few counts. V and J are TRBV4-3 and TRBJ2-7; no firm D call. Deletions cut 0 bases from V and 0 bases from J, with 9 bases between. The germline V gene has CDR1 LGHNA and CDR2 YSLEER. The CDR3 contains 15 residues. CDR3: CASSQEQSSSYEQYF. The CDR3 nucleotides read TGCGCCAGCAGCCAAGAACAGAGCAGCTCCTACGAGCAGTACTTC.

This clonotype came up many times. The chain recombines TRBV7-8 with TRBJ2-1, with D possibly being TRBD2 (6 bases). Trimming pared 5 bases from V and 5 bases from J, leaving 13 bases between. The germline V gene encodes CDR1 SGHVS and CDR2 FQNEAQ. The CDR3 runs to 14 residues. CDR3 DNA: TGTGCCAGCAGCCGTAGCGGATTGGACAATGAGCAGTTCTTC. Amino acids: CASSRSGLDNEQFF.

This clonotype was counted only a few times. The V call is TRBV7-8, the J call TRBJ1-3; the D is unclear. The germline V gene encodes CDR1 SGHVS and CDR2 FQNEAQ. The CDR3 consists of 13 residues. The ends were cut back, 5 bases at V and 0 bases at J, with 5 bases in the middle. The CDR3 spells CASSQSSGNTIYF. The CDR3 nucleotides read TGTGCCAGCAGCCAAAGCTCTGGAAACACCATATATTTT.

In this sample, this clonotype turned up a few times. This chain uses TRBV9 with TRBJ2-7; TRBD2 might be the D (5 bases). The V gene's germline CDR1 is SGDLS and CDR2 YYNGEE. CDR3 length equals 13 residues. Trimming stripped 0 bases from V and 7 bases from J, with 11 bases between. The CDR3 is CASSVGGNQEQYF. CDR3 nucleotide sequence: TGTGCCAGCAGCGTAGGAGGGAACCAAGAGCAGTACTTC.

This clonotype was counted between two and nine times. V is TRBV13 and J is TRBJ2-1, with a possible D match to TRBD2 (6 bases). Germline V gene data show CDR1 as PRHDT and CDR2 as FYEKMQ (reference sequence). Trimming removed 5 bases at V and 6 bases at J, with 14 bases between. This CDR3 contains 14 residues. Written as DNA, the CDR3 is TGTGCCAGCAGCCCGACTAGTGAAGGCAATGAGCAGTTCTTC. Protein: CASSPTSEGNEQFF.

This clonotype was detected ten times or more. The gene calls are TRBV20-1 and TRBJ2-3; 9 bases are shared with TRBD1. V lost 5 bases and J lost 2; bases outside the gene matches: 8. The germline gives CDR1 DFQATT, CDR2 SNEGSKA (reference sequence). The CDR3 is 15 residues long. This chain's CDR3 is CSADGGQGNTDTQYF. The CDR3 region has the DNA TGCAGTGCTGACGGTGGACAGGGGAACACAGATACGCAGTATTTT.

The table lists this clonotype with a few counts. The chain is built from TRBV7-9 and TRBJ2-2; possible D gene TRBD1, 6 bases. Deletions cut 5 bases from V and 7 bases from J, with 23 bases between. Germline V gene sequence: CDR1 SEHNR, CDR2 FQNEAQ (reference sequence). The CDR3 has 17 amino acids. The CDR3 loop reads CASSPMTGRGIHGELFF. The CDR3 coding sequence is TGTGCCAGCAGCCCTATGACAGGCCGAGGGATTCACGGGGAGCTGTTTTTT.

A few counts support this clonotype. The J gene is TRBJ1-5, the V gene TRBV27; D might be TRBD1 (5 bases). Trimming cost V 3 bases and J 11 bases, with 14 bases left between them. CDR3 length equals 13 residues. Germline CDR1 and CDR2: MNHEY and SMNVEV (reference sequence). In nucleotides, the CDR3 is TGTGCCAGCAGTTTGTACGGGGCGGCGGCCCAGCATTTT. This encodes CASSLYGAAAQHF.

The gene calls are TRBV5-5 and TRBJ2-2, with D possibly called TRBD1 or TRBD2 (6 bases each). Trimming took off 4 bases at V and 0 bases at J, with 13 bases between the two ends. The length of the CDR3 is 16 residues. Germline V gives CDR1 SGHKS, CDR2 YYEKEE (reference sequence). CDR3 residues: CASSPRRGANTGELFF. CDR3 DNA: TGTGCCAGCAGCCCCCGTAGGGGGGCGAACACCGGGGAGCTGTTTTTT.